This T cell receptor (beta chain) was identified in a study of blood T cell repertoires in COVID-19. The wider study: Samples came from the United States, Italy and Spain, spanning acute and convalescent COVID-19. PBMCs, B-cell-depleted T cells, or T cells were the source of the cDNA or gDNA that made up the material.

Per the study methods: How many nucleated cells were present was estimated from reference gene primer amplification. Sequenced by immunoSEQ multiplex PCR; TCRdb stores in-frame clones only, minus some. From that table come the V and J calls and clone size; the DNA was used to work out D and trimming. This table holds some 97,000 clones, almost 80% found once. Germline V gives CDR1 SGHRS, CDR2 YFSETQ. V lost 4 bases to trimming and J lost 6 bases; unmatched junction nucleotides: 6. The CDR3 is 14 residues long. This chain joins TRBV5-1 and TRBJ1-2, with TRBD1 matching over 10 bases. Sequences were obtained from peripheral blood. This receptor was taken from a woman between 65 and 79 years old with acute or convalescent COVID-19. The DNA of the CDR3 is TGCGCCAGCAGCCTTTCCGGGACAGGGGATGGCTACACCTTC. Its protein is CASSLSGTGDGYTF.